This TCR beta chain was identified in a study of memory CD4+ T cells and cytomegalovirus serostatus. Whole-study findings and limits: CMV serostatus prediction reached median AUC roughly 0.95, or 0.91 with US-trained model.

Profiled with immunoSEQ multiplex PCR; TCRdb holds only in-frame clones, not every one. Of 45,000 to 55,000 clones listed, 78% were seen once; the top ten hold 0.5% to 0.7%. Single viable CD3+CD4+CD8-CD45RO+ cells were sorted as the memory CD4+ T cells. J gave up 4 bases and V 3 bases, and 5 bases lay outside the gene matches. This CDR3 contains 13 residues. Germline V gene data show CDR1 as GTSNPN and CDR2 as SVGIG (reference sequence). About this clone: Its antigen is not known.

This chain uses TRBV30 with TRBJ1-2; the match to TRBD1 covers 7 bases. The sequenced material came from memory CD4+ T cells from blood. The sequence was collected from an adult in good health and CMV-seronegative. The CDR3 region is CAWRADRAYGYTF. DNA for the CDR3: TGTGCCTGGAGGGCAGACAGGGCCTATGGCTACACCTTC.